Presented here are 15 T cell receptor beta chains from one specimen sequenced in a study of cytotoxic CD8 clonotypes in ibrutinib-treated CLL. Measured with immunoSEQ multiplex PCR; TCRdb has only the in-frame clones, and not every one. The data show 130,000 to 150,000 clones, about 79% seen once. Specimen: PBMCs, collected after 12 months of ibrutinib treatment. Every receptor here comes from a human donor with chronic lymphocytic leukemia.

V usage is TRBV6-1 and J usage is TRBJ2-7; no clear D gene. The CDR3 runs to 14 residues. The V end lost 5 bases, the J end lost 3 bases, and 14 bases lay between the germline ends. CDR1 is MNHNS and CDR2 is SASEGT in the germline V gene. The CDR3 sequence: CASSIRRRVYEQYF. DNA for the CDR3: TGTGCCAGCAGTATAAGACGGCGAGTCTACGAGCAGTACTTC.

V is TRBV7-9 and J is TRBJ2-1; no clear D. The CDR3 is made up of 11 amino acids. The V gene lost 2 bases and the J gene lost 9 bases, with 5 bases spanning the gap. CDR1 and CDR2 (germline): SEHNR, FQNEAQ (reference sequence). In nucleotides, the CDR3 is TGTGCCAGCAGCTTACGGCTTGAGCAGTTCTTC. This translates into CASSLRLEQFF.

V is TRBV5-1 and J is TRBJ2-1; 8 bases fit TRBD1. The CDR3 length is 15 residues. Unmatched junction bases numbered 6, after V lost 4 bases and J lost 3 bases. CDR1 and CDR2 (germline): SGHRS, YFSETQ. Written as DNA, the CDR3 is TGCGCCAGCAGCCCCACCGGGACAGGCTACAATGAGCAGTTCTTC. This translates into CASSPTGTGYNEQFF.

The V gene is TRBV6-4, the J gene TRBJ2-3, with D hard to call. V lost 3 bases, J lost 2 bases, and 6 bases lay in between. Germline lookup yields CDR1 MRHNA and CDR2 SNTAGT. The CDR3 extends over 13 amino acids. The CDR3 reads CASSDYNTDTQYF. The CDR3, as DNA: TGTGCCAGCAGTGATTATAACACAGATACGCAGTATTTT.

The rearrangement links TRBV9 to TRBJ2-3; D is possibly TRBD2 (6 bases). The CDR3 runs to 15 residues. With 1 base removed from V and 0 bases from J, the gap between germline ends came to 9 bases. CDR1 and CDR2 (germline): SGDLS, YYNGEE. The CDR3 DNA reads TGTGCCAGCAGCGTATGGAGCGGGAGCACAGATACGCAGTATTTT. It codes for CASSVWSGSTDTQYF.

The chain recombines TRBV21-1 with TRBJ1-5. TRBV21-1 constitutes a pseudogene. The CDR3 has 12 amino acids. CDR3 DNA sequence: TGTGCCAGCAGCAAGTCCAATCAGCCCCAGCATTTT. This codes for CASSKSNQPQHF.

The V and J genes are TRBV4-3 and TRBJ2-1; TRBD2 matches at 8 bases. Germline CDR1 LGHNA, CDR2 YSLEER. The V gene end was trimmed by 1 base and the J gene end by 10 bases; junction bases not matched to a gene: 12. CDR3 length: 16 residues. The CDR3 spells CASSQGAGGLETEQFF. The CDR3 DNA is TGCGCCAGCAGCCAAGGGGCGGGAGGCCTGGAGACGGAGCAGTTCTTC.

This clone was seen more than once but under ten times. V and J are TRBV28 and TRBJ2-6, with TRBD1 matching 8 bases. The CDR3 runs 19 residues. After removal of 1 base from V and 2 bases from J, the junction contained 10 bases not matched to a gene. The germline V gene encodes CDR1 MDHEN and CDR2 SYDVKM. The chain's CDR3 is CASSLLETGAIPGANVLTF. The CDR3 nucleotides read TGTGCCAGCAGTTTATTGGAGACAGGGGCAATACCTGGGGCCAACGTCCTGACTTTC.

CDR3 DNA: TGTGCCACCAGCAGAGATTACCTAGCGACCTACAATGAGCAGTTCTTC. It specifies CATSRDYLATYNEQFF. The rearrangement joins TRBV15 to TRBJ2-1, with D possibly matching TRBD2 (6 bases). The germline V gene has CDR1 LNHNV and CDR2 YYDKDF (reference sequence). The V and J ends lost 0 bases and 2 bases respectively, with 11 bases between them. The CDR3 runs to 16 residues.

The CDR3 loop is CASSIRGTEAFF. CDR3 nucleotide sequence: TGTGCCAGTAGTATCAGGGGCACTGAAGCTTTCTTT. The V call is TRBV19, the J call TRBJ1-1, with D perhaps TRBD1 (6 bases). Germline V gene data show CDR1 as LNHDA and CDR2 as SQIVND (reference sequence). This CDR3 spans 12 amino acids. Between the trimmed V and J ends, which lost 3 bases and 4 bases, there was a span of 6 bases.

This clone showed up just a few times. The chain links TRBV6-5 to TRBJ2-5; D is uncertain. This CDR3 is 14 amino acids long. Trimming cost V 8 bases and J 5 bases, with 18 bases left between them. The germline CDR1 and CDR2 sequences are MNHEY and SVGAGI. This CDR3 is CASARRRSTETQYF. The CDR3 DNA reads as TGTGCCAGCGCCCGACGGCGGTCGACGGAGACCCAGTACTTC.

The CDR3 here is CASSLISAREDTGELFF. CDR3 DNA: TGTGCCAGCAGCTTAATTAGTGCCAGGGAAGACACCGGGGAGCTGTTTTTT. The chain couples TRBV7-3 to TRBJ2-2, with TRBD1 as a possible D gene (5 bases). Trimming cost V 1 base and J 3 bases, with 15 bases left between them. The CDR3 runs 17 residues. Germline V CDR1 and CDR2: SGHTA, FQGTGA. Together with reference TRBV7-3 and TRBJ2-2, the CDR3 gives the full variable domain: GAGVSQTPSNKVTEKGKYVELRCDPISGHTALYWYRQSLGQGPEFLIYFQGTGAADDSGLPNDRFFAVRPEGSVSTLKIQRTERGDSAVYLCASSLISAREDTGELFFGEGSRLTVL.

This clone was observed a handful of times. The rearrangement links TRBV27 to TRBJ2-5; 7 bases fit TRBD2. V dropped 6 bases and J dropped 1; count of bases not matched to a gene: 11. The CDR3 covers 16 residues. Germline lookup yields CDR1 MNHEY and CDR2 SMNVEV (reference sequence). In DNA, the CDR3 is TGTGCCAGCAGCCTAGATCTGGCGGGAGCCCAAGAGACCCAGTACTTC. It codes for CASSLDLAGAQETQYF.

This CDR3 reads CASSVAADLGEQFF. CDR3 coding DNA: TGTGCCAGTAGTGTAGCGGCCGATCTAGGGGAGCAGTTCTTC. The chain couples TRBV19 to TRBJ2-1; TRBD2 is a possible D gene (6 bases). V was clipped by 5 bases and J by 10 bases, with 18 bases between them. Germline CDR1 reads LNHDA; CDR2 reads SQIVND (reference sequence). The CDR3 has 14 residues. Using reference TRBV19 and TRBJ2-1 for the parts outside the CDR3, the full variable domain is DGGITQSPKYLFRKEGQNVTLSCEQNLNHDAMYWYRQDPGQGLRLIYYSQIVNDFQKGDIAEGYSVSREKKESFPLTVTSAQKNPTAFYLCASSVAADLGEQFFGPGTRLTVL.

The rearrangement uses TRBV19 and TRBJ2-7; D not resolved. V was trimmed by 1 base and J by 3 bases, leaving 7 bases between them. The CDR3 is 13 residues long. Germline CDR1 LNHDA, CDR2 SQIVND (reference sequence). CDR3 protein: CASSIAGIYEQYF. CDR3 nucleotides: TGTGCCAGTAGTATAGCCGGCATCTACGAGCAGTACTTC.